This T cell receptor beta chain was profiled in a study of blood T cell repertoires in COVID-19. In the study overall: Sources were T cells, B-cell-depleted T cells, or PBMCs; the material itself was cDNA or gDNA.

The CDR3 extends over 15 amino acids. Trimming stripped 6 bases from V and 7 bases from J, with 21 bases between. CDR1 is PRHDT and CDR2 is FYEKMQ in the germline V gene (reference sequence). This clone was seen a few times. Some clones are missing from TCRdb's copy, which holds only in-frame ones; the method was immunoSEQ multiplex PCR. The table includes 190,000 or so clones, 75% to 85% detected once. Those who participated ranged in age from about 18 to 95 years and resided in about two dozen US areas. Categorization into cohorts depended on clinical history that participants reported. Among Cohort 3 donors, those recovered had two negative PCRs, clearance, or symptom resolution.

This sequence joins TRBV13 and TRBJ2-5; D uncertain. The source of this sequence is a man in his forties who had recovered from COVID-19. The sample taken for sequencing was PBMCs or T cells enriched from blood (not recorded which). CDR3 in DNA: TGTGCCAGCAGTTCCCGAGATTCTTCCCATCTGACCCAGTACTTC. Its protein is CASSSRDSSHLTQYF.